This T cell receptor beta chain was sequenced for a study of shared clonotypes between healthy human individuals. Clones were read by immunoSEQ multiplex PCR, and TCRdb kept only the in-frame ones, dropping some. The profile shows roughly 660,000 clones, 90% of them singletons. CDR3 length equals 10 residues. V lost 5 bases, J lost 8 bases, and 9 bases lay in between. The germline V gene has CDR1 SQVTM and CDR2 ANQGSEA. In this sample, this clone turned up once. Sequences were obtained from memory CD8+ T cells from PBMCs. Subset here: CD45RO+ cells pooled with CCR7-negative TemRA cells. This clonotype was sampled from a man aged 18 to 35 in good health. Some clones in this sample may be carry-over from other donors' samples. V and J are TRBV29-1 and TRBJ1-2; no reliable D call. In nucleotides, the CDR3 is TGCAGCGTTCTCACGGGGGGCTACACCTTC. Translated: CSVLTGGYTF.